The rows below give T cell receptor beta chains drawn from one sample of a study of T-cell memory formation after mild COVID-19. TCRdb fed the 5' RACE reads into MiXCR, producing one record per CDR3 protein. The data hold more than 110,000 distinct CDR3 sequences, with 11% to 15% observed a single time. The sequenced material came from PBMCs or a T cell subset sorted from them (not recorded which). The receptors derive from an adult woman who had mild COVID-19 (a few samples of this study predate the infection). Cell type and time point are not known. Both conserved end residues are part of each CDR3. Each record gives: CDR3 DNA, CDR3 protein, J gene, V gene, clone size, D gene. A D gene is named only where the DNA matches it firmly. Clone size is not always given. Where it is, it says once, few, many or a class for expanded clones.

cdr3_nt: TGTGCCAGCAGCCTAGGGACTAGCGGGATGAGCACAGATACGCAGTATTTT
cdr3_aa: CASSLGTSGMSTDTQYF
j_call: TRBJ2-3
v_call: TRBV7-2
clone_size: few
d_call: TRBD2

cdr3_nt: TGCGCCAGCAGCCAAGAGAGGAGACTAGCGGGAGGCGAAGAGACCCAGTACTTC
cdr3_aa: CASSQERRLAGGEETQYF
j_call: TRBJ2-5
v_call: TRBV4-3
clone_size: few
d_call: TRBD2

cdr3_nt: TGTGCCAGCAGCCAAGATATGATTAGGAGCGGGGGTGTTTCCTACAATGAGCAGTTCTTC
cdr3_aa: CASSQDMIRSGGVSYNEQFF
j_call: TRBJ2-1
v_call: TRBV3-1
clone_size: few
d_call: TRBD2

cdr3_nt: TGCGCCAGCAGCCAACCGGGCTACACCGGGGAGCTGTTTTTT
cdr3_aa: CASSQPGYTGELFF
j_call: TRBJ2-2
v_call: TRBV4-1
clone_size: NA
d_call: NA

cdr3_nt: TGTGCCAGCAGCTCCTCCATAACTAGCGGGGCTAGCACAGATACGCAGTATTTT
cdr3_aa: CASSSSITSGASTDTQYF
j_call: TRBJ2-3
v_call: TRBV9
clone_size: few
d_call: TRBD2

cdr3_nt: TGTGCCAGCAGTTCCGATACGGGACTAGCGGGAAATGAGCAGTTCTTC
cdr3_aa: CASSSDTGLAGNEQFF
j_call: TRBJ2-1
v_call: TRBV12-3/TRBV12-4
clone_size: few
d_call: TRBD2

cdr3_nt: TGTGCCAGCAGTACCGTATATGGGGGGCGGCTAGCGGGAGCTAGAAACCCAGATACGCAGTATTTT
cdr3_aa: CASSTVYGGRLAGARNPDTQYF
j_call: TRBJ2-3
v_call: TRBV12-3/TRBV12-4
clone_size: many
d_call: TRBD2

cdr3_nt: TGCAGCGGTACAGGGCTGAACACTGAAGCTTTCTTT
cdr3_aa: CSGTGLNTEAFF
j_call: TRBJ1-1
v_call: TRBV29-1
clone_size: NA
d_call: NA

cdr3_nt: TGTGCCAGCAGCTTCCTACAGGAACCCTACGAGCAGTACTTC
cdr3_aa: CASSFLQEPYEQYF
j_call: TRBJ2-7
v_call: TRBV5-4
clone_size: NA
d_call: NA

cdr3_nt: TGCGCCAGCAGCCGAGGGGACGCGGGTGAGCAGTACTTC
cdr3_aa: CASSRGDAGEQYF
j_call: TRBJ2-7
v_call: TRBV4-1
clone_size: few
d_call: NA

cdr3_nt: TGTGCCAGCAGCCAAGAGGGGACTAGCTTCGACTACGAGCAGTACTTC
cdr3_aa: CASSQEGTSFDYEQYF
j_call: TRBJ2-7
v_call: TRBV14
clone_size: many
d_call: TRBD2

cdr3_nt: TGTGCCAGCAGCCCCACGACAGGGTCCTACGAGCAGTACTTC
cdr3_aa: CASSPTTGSYEQYF
j_call: TRBJ2-7
v_call: TRBV3-1
clone_size: NA
d_call: TRBD1

cdr3_nt: TGCAGTGCTAGCTCCGGGACAGGGGCCGAGCAGTACTTC
cdr3_aa: CSASSGTGAEQYF
j_call: TRBJ2-7
v_call: TRBV20-1
clone_size: few
d_call: TRBD1

cdr3_nt: TGCAGTGCTGCCCGACAGGATGACTATGGCTACACCTTC
cdr3_aa: CSAARQDDYGYTF
j_call: TRBJ1-2
v_call: TRBV20-1
clone_size: few
d_call: NA

cdr3_nt: TGCAGTGCTAGTGCCCATAGGACAGGAGAAGAGACCCAGTACTTC
cdr3_aa: CSASAHRTGEETQYF
j_call: TRBJ2-5
v_call: TRBV20-1
clone_size: NA
d_call: TRBD1

cdr3_nt: TGTGCCACCAGCAGAGATTGGCAACAGTCGCCCTATGGCTACACCTTC
cdr3_aa: CATSRDWQQSPYGYTF
j_call: TRBJ1-2
v_call: TRBV15
clone_size: NA
d_call: NA